A selection of T cell receptor beta chains follows, all from one sample in a study of blood T cell repertoires in COVID-19. Some clones are missing from TCRdb's copy, which holds only in-frame ones; the method was immunoSEQ multiplex PCR. The sample holds about 170,000 clones, over 70% seen once. What was sequenced was peripheral blood. The receptors originated from a woman aged 60-70 years with acute or convalescent COVID-19. CDR3s include the opening cysteine and the closing phenylalanine or tryptophan. A D gene is named only where the DNA matches it firmly. Only some rows state a clone size, as once, few, many or a class for expanded clones.

d_call,v_call,j_call,clone_size,cdr3_length,cdr3_nt,cdr3_aa
.,TRBV6-5,TRBJ1-4,.,12,TGTGCCAGCAGGCGGACTAATGAAAAACTGTTTTTT,CASRRTNEKLFF
TRBD1,TRBV7-6,TRBJ1-3,.,15,TGTGCCAGCAGCTCCGGACAGGGGCCGGGAAACACCATATATTTT,CASSSGQGPGNTIYF
TRBD2,TRBV18,TRBJ2-3,few,15,TGTGCCAGCTCACTAGAGACTAGCGTTACAGATACGCAGTATTTT,CASSLETSVTDTQYF
TRBD2,TRBV20-1,TRBJ2-7,once,14,TGCAGTGCTAGTTATGGGACTAGCGGCCACGAGCAGTACTTC,CSASYGTSGHEQYF
TRBD1,TRBV6-5,TRBJ1-1,.,13,TGTGCCAGCAGTTACTCGATGGGACAGGGTGCTTTCTTT,CASSYSMGQGAFF
TRBD1,TRBV9,TRBJ2-3,.,20,TGTGCCAGCAGCCCCAGTACCCCTACAGGGGCCCCAAACCCCACAGATACGCAGTATTTT,CASSPSTPTGAPNPTDTQYF
TRBD2,TRBV5-4,TRBJ2-7,.,14,TGTGCCAGCAGCTTGCTTACTAGCGGCTACGAGCAGTACTTC,CASSLLTSGYEQYF
.,TRBV7-9,TRBJ1-3,once,15,TGTGCCAGCAGCTTAATCGGGGGAACTGGAAACACCATATATTTT,CASSLIGGTGNTIYF
.,TRBV6-5,TRBJ2-2,.,13,TGTGCCAGCAGTTCAGGGCGGGACGGGGAGCTGTTTTTT,CASSSGRDGELFF
.,TRBV7-2,TRBJ1-4,.,13,TGTGCCAGCGCTGACAGACGAAATGAAAAACTGTTTTTT,CASADRRNEKLFF
.,TRBV29-1,TRBJ2-7,.,14,TGCAGCGTTGAATTCCCAGGCATCTCCTACGAGCAGTACTTC,CSVEFPGISYEQYF
.,TRBV6-5,TRBJ1-2,few,13,TGTGCCAGCAGTTACCAGGGGAGTTATGGCTACACCTTC,CASSYQGSYGYTF
.,TRBV4-3,TRBJ1-6,.,16,TGCGCCAGCAGCCAAGACAGGGGAACCTATAATTCACCCCTCCACTTT,CASSQDRGTYNSPLHF
.,TRBV23-1,TRBJ2-5,.,15,TGCGCCAGCAGTCAATATAGGGCAGGGGAAGAGACCCAGTACTTC,CASSQYRAGEETQYF
TRBD2,TRBV3-1/TRBV3-2,TRBJ2-3,.,13,TGTGCCAGCAGCCAAGACACTAGCGGGGGGCCCAGATTT,CASSQDTSGGPRF
.,TRBV14,TRBJ2-7,.,13,TGTGCCAGGTCCCCTCGTGAGGGCTACGAGCAGTACTTC,CARSPREGYEQYF
TRBD1,TRBV27,TRBJ1-2,.,15,TGTGCCAGCAGTTTAGGGCAGGGGGCTAACTATGGCTACACCTTC,CASSLGQGANYGYTF
.,TRBV6-5,TRBJ1-3,once,14,TGTGCCAGCACCCCTCTACAGGTTGGAAACACCATATATTTT,CASTPLQVGNTIYF
TRBD1,TRBV7-8,TRBJ1-2,.,16,TGTGCCAGCAGCTTAGCGCCCTCTACAGGGGGACATGGCTACACCTTC,CASSLAPSTGGHGYTF
TRBD1,TRBV6-5,TRBJ1-1,.,14,TGTGCCAGCAGGCCTCCGGGACAGGTGACTGAAGCTTTCTTT,CASRPPGQVTEAFF
TRBD1,TRBV19,TRBJ1-5,.,18,TGTGCCAGTAAGTTGACAGGGGGCGATCCAAAGGGAAATCAGCCCCAGCATTTT,CASKLTGGDPKGNQPQHF
.,TRBV7-2,TRBJ2-5,.,15,TGTGCCAGCAGCAAGGGCGGGGCCTTACAAGAGACCCAGTACTTC,CASSKGGALQETQYF
.,TRBV18,TRBJ2-5,.,14,TGTGCCAGCTCACCGTCACACAGCCAAGAGACCCAGTACTTC,CASSPSHSQETQYF
TRBD1,TRBV7-2,TRBJ1-2,.,15,TGTGCCAGCAGCCTACAGACAGGGGGGACATATGGCTACACCTTC,CASSLQTGGTYGYTF
TRBD2,TRBV6-1,TRBJ2-5,.,19,TGTGCCAGCAGTGAAAGAGGAGAAGGGGGGACTAGGCCGGAAGAGACCCAGTACTTC,CASSERGEGGTRPEETQYF
TRBD2,TRBV4-1,TRBJ2-5,.,15,TGCGCCAGCAGCCAGGGGACTAGCGGGGTGGAGACCCAGTACTTC,CASSQGTSGVETQYF
.,TRBV18,TRBJ1-2,.,13,TGTGCCAGCTCCCCTGCAGGGCACTATGGCTACACCTTC,CASSPAGHYGYTF
.,TRBV28,TRBJ2-7,once,15,TGTGCCAGCAGTACCTTTCAAGGGGGGGTCTACGAGCAGTACTTC,CASSTFQGGVYEQYF
TRBD1,TRBV28,TRBJ2-1,.,17,TGTGCCAGCAGTTTTGGTGGGACAGGGAGGGAGAACAATGAGCAGTTCTTC,CASSFGGTGRENNEQFF
TRBD1,TRBV18,TRBJ2-7,.,15,TGTGCCAGCTCACCACCTGGACAGGGGGCTTGGGAGCAGTACTTC,CASSPPGQGAWEQYF
TRBD1,TRBV6-2/TRBV6-3,TRBJ2-2,.,16,TGTGCCAGCAGTGCGCGACAGGGGGCTAAGGCCGGGGAGCTGTTTTTT,CASSARQGAKAGELFF
TRBD2,TRBV11-2,TRBJ2-1,.,15,TGTGCCAGCAGCTCGGGGGGGAGCTCCTATAATGAGCAGTTCTTC,CASSSGGSSYNEQFF
.,TRBV5-8,TRBJ1-6,.,12,TGTGCCAGCAGTACCACCGGGTCACCCCTCCACTTT,CASSTTGSPLHF
TRBD1,TRBV5-1,TRBJ2-7,.,15,TGCGCCAGCAGCTTGGGGGGACAGGGGGACTACGAGCAGTACTTC,CASSLGGQGDYEQYF
TRBD1,TRBV19,TRBJ2-7,.,18,TGTGCCAGTAGTCCTTGGACAGGTCCCAATCCGCCAGGAGACGAGCAGTACTTC,CASSPWTGPNPPGDEQYF
TRBD1,TRBV18,TRBJ2-1,.,14,TGTGCGAGCCGAACAGGGGAGTCCTACAATGAGCAGTTCTTC,CASRTGESYNEQFF
TRBD2,TRBV5-4,TRBJ2-7,.,16,TGTGCCAGCAGCTGGGGGTATAGCGGGGCAGCCTACGAGCAGTACTTC,CASSWGYSGAAYEQYF
.,TRBV7-9,TRBJ1-4,.,16,TGTGCCAGCAGCTTGGACAGCCCGCAGGCTAATGAAAAACTGTTTTTT,CASSLDSPQANEKLFF
.,TRBV7-2,TRBJ1-2,.,16,TGTGCCAGCAGCTTAGCCGGGGGGACCGAGGTGTATGGCTACACCTTC,CASSLAGGTEVYGYTF
.,TRBV7-3,TRBJ2-3,.,16,TGTGCCAGCAGCCCCGGTCGACAGGAGAGCACAGATACGCAGTATTTT,CASSPGRQESTDTQYF
.,TRBV7-2,TRBJ1-5,.,15,TGTGCCAGCAGCTTAGGGTTCAGGGGAAATCAGCCCCAGCATTTT,CASSLGFRGNQPQHF
.,TRBV4-1,TRBJ1-2,once,16,TGCGCCAGCAGCCAAGATAGGAAGTCCGGGTTGGATGGCTACACCTTC,CASSQDRKSGLDGYTF
.,TRBV6-5,TRBJ1-5,.,15,TGTGCCAGCAGGGACGGACTTTATAGCAATCAGCCCCAGCATTTT,CASRDGLYSNQPQHF
.,TRBV6-5,TRBJ1-5,.,14,TGTGCCAGCAGTTACTCGGTCTCCGGTCAGCCCCAGCATTTT,CASSYSVSGQPQHF
.,TRBV12-3/TRBV12-4,TRBJ1-5,once,13,TGTGCCAGCAGTCCTAGGGAGTTTCAGCCCCAGCATTTT,CASSPREFQPQHF
.,TRBV4-1,TRBJ2-2,.,15,TGCGCCAGCAGCCAAGATAGGGGTAGTCCCGGGGAGCTGTTTTTT,CASSQDRGSPGELFF
.,TRBV2,TRBJ1-5,.,15,TGTGCCAGCAGGGCCGGGGGGCAAAGCAATCAGCCCCAGCATTTT,CASRAGGQSNQPQHF
.,TRBV4-1,TRBJ2-7,.,14,TGCGCCAGCAGCCCCCGGGACAAATCCTACGAGCAGTACTTC,CASSPRDKSYEQYF
.,TRBV6-5,TRBJ1-4,.,14,TGTGCCAGCACCACCAGCAGGGGTCCAGAAAAACTGTTTTTT,CASTTSRGPEKLFF
TRBD2,TRBV19,TRBJ2-7,.,15,TGTGCCAGTAGTCTTCGGACTAGCGGGGAGCGCGAGCAGTACTTC,CASSLRTSGEREQYF
TRBD1,TRBV14,TRBJ1-6,.,16,TGTGCCAGCAGCCCGATATCGGGACAGTATAATTCACCCCTCCACTTT,CASSPISGQYNSPLHF
TRBD1,TRBV5-1,TRBJ2-3,.,12,TGCGCCAGCAGGACAGGGCGAGATACGCAGTATTTT,CASRTGRDTQYF
TRBD1,TRBV2,TRBJ1-1,.,16,TGTGCCAGCAGCCTAACCGGGACAGGGCCGAATACTGAAGCTTTCTTT,CASSLTGTGPNTEAFF